A selection of T cell receptor beta chains follows, all from one sample in a study of shared clonotypes between healthy human individuals. Repertoires were generated with immunoSEQ multiplex PCR, while TCRdb's copy carries only in-frame clones and drops some. The sample yields roughly 660,000 clones, roughly 91% seen once. Material: memory CD8+ T cells from PBMCs. The receptors stem from a man aged 18 to 30 in good health. Some clones in this sample may be carry-over from other donors' samples. Both conserved end residues are part of each CDR3. Fields, in order: J gene, V gene, D gene, CDR3 DNA, CDR3 protein. The D gene is left open where the match is weak.

>TRBJ2-3|TRBV7-9|TRBD2
TGTGCCAGCAGCTTAACTATAGCGGGAGGGCCTCTAGGGCAGTATTTT
CASSLTIAGGPLGQYF
>TRBJ2-3|TRBV9|TRBD2
TGTGCCAGCAGCGCTCGACTAGCGGGGGGGGCTAGCACAGATACGCAGTATTTT
CASSARLAGGASTDTQYF
>TRBJ2-7|TRBV27|.
TGTGCCAGCAGTCACGGACCTACCTACGAGCAGTACTTC
CASSHGPTYEQYF
>TRBJ2-7|TRBV7-9|.
TGTGCCAGCAGCTTAGGTCCTCTCTACGAGCAGTACTTC
CASSLGPLYEQYF
>TRBJ2-7|TRBV27|.
TGTGCCAGCTCCACCCTGAGTGGCTCCTACGAGCAGTACTTC
CASSTLSGSYEQYF
>TRBJ2-7|TRBV29-1|.
TGCAGCGTTCCCACTGCCGGCGAGCAGTACTTC
CSVPTAGEQYF
>TRBJ2-1|TRBV7-7|TRBD2
TGTGCCAGCAGCTTAAGACTAGCGGGAGAAGGTGAGCAGTTCTTC
CASSLRLAGEGEQFF
>TRBJ1-1|TRBV29-1|TRBD1
TGCAGCGGGATACAGGGGGTGGTGGGGAACACTGAAGCTTTCTTT
CSGIQGVVGNTEAFF
>TRBJ1-5|TRBV7-9|TRBD1
TGTGCCAGCAGCTTAGGGGACAGATATCAGCCCCAGCATTTT
CASSLGDRYQPQHF
>TRBJ2-7|TRBV11-2|.
TGTGCCAGCAGCTTAGGTCGTGGCGGGTCTTACGAGCAGTACTTC
CASSLGRGGSYEQYF